This T cell receptor beta chain appears in the sequencing data of a study of T-cell reconstitution after alpha-beta-depleted transplantation in children. The V and J ends lost 5 bases and 6 bases respectively, with 14 bases between them. This CDR3 comprises 13 residues. Germline V CDR1 and CDR2: LNHDA, SQIVND (reference sequence). Unique molecular identifiers featured in how the TCRbeta library was prepared. TCRdb reanalysed the PCR reads using MiXCR and keeps one entry per CDR3 protein. The sample lists around 410,000 distinct CDR3 sequences, about 11% occurring once. This receptor was obtained from a human donor who donated a stem cell graft to a child with acute myeloid leukemia. The specimen comprised PBMCs from the stem cell graft donor, sampled from the stem cell graft. The chain carries TRBV19 and TRBJ2-7; D gene unclear. CDR3 loop: CASSPNSYGEQYF. The CDR3 region has the DNA TGTGCCAGTAGTCCAAACAGTTACGGCGAGCAGTACTTC.